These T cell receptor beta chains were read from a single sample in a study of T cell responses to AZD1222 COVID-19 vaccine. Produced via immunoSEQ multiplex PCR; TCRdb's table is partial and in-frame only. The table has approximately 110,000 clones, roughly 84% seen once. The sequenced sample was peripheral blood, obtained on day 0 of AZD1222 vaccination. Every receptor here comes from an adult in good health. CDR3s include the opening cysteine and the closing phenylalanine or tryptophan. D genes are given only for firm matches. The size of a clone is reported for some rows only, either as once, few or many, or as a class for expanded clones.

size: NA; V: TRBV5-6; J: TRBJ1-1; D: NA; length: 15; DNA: TGTGCCAGCAGCTTCCTGTCTGAGGGCAGGACTGAAGCTTTCTTT; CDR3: CASSFLSEGRTEAFF
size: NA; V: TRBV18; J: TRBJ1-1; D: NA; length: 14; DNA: TGTGCCAGCTCACCGGTGGTCGGGGACACTGAAGCTTTCTTT; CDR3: CASSPVVGDTEAFF
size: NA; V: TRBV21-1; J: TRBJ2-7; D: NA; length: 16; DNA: TGTGCCATCCAAAGCGCGACCCGGGACAGGGGCCACGAGCAGTACTTC; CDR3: CAIQSATRDRGHEQYF
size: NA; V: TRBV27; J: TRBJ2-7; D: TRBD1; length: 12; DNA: TGTGCCAGCAGTTTCTCCGGGACAGCCATTTCCTTC; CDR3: CASSFSGTAISF
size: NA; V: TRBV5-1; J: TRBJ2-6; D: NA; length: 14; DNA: TGCGCCAGCAGTCTAGACTCTGGGGCCAACGTCCTGACTTTC; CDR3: CASSLDSGANVLTF
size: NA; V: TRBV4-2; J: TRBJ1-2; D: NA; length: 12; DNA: TGTGCCAGCAGCCAAGACACCTATGGCTACACCTTC; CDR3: CASSQDTYGYTF
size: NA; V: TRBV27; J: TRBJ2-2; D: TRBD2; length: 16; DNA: TGTGCCAGCGTACCAGGGGCGGGGGGCTCCGGCGGGGAGCTGTTTTTT; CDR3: CASVPGAGGSGGELFF
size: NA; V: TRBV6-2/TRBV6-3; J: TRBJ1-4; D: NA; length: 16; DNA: TGTGCCAGCAGTTACTCGGTCCAGTCAACTAATGAAAAACTGTTTTTT; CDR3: CASSYSVQSTNEKLFF
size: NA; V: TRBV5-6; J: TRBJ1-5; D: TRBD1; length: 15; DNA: TGTGCCAGCAGCTTGGCCGGGACAGGTCATCAGCCCCAGCATTTT; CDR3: CASSLAGTGHQPQHF
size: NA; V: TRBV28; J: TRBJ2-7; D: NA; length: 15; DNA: TGTGCCAGCAGTTTTTCGGCTAGCGTGATCTACGAGCAGTACTTC; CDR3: CASSFSASVIYEQYF
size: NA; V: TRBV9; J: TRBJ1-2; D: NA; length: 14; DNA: TGTGCCAGCAGCGCCCAGCAGGTCCCCTATGGCTACACCTTC; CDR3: CASSAQQVPYGYTF
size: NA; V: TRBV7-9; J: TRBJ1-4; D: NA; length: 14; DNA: TGTGCCAGCAGCTTAGGCAAGACATTTGAAAAACTGTTTTTT; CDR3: CASSLGKTFEKLFF
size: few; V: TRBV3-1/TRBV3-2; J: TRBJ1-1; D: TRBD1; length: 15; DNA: TGTGCCAGCAGCAATTTGGGTACAGGGGGGACTGAAGCTTTCTTT; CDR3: CASSNLGTGGTEAFF
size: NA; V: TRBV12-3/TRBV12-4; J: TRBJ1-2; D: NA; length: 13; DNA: TGTGCCAGCAGTTTAGACGGCGACTATGGCTACACCTTC; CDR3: CASSLDGDYGYTF
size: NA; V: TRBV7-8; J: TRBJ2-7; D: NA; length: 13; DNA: TGTGCCAGCGGACCCAGGGGTAGAGGCGAGCAGTACTTC; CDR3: CASGPRGRGEQYF
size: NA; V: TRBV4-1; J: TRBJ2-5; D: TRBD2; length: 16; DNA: TGCGCCAGCAGCCATTACGGGACTAGCGGGGGGGAGACCCAGTACTTC; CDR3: CASSHYGTSGGETQYF
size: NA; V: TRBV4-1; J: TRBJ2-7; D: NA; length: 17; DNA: TGCGCCAGCAGCCATAATATCAGGGGCCAAAGCTCCTACGAGCAGTACTTC; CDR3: CASSHNIRGQSSYEQYF
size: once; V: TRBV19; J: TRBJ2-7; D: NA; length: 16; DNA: TGTGCCAGTAGTACCCCTGGGGGAGTTAACCCGTACGAGCAGTACTTC; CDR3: CASSTPGGVNPYEQYF
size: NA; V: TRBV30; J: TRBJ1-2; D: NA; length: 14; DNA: TGTGCCTGGAGTGTACTGGGGCGTACCTATGGCTACACCTTC; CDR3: CAWSVLGRTYGYTF
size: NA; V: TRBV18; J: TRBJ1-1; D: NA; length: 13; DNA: TGTGCCAGCTCACCCGGACAGAACACTGAAGCTTTCTTT; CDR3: CASSPGQNTEAFF
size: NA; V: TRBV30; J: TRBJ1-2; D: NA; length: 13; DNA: TGTGCCTGGAGTGTTGACACCTACTATGGCTACACCTTC; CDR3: CAWSVDTYYGYTF
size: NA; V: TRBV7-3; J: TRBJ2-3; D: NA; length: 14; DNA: TGTGCCAGCAGCTCTTTCGGGACATCGGATACGCAGTATTTT; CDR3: CASSSFGTSDTQYF
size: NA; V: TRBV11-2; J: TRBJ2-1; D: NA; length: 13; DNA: TGTGCCAGCAGCTTCTCCCGCAACAATGAGCAGTTCTTC; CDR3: CASSFSRNNEQFF
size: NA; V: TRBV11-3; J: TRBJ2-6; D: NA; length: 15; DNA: TGTGCCAGCAGCTCCTATCGCTCTGGGGCCAACGTCCTGACTTTC; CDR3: CASSSYRSGANVLTF
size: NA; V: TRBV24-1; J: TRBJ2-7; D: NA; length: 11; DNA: TGTGCCACCAGTGACCTGGACGAGCAGTACTTC; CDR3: CATSDLDEQYF
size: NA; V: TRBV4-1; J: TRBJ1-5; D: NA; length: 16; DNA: TGCGCCAGCAGCCAATGGTCGGAGGGTCCCAATCAGCCCCAGCATTTT; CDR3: CASSQWSEGPNQPQHF
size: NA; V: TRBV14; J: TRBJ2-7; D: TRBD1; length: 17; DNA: TGTGCCAGCAGCCAAGGATACCCCGGGACAGGGGTCTACGAGCAGTACTTC; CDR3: CASSQGYPGTGVYEQYF
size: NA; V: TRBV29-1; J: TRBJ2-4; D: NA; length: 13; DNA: TGCAGCGATCGCAGGGGTCTTCCAAACATTCAGTACTTC; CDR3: CSDRRGLPNIQYF
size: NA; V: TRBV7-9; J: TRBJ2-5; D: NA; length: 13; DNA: TGTGCCAGCAGCTTAGTAGGTGAAGAGACCCAGTACTTC; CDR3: CASSLVGEETQYF
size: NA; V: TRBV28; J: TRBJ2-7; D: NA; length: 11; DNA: TGTGCCAGCAGCCCCCCCTACGAGCAGTACTTC; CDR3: CASSPPYEQYF
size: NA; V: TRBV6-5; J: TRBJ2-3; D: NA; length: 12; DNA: TGTGCCAGCAGCCAGTCCAGGGGTACGCAGTATTTT; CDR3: CASSQSRGTQYF
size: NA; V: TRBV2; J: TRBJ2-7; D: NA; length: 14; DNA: TGTGCCAGCAGTGAGGGCAGAGTCTCCTACGAGCAGTACTTC; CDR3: CASSEGRVSYEQYF
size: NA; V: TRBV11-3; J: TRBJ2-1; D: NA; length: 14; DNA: TGTGCCAGCAGCTTAACAAAGAGGGGTAATGAGCAGTTCTTC; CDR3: CASSLTKRGNEQFF
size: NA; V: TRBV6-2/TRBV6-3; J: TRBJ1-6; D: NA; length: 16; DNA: TGTGCCAGCAGTGCGGTCAGCAGCTCCTATAATTCACCCCTCCACTTT; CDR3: CASSAVSSSYNSPLHF
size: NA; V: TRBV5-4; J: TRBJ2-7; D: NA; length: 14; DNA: TGTGCCAGCAGCTCGATGCTGGGAGACTACGAGCAGTACTTC; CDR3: CASSSMLGDYEQYF
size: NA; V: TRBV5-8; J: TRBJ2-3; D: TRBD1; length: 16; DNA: TGTGCCAGCAGCTTATCTGGCAGGGGGCCGGGAGATACGCAGTATTTT; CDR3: CASSLSGRGPGDTQYF
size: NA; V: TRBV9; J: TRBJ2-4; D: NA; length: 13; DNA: TGTGCCAGCAGCGCTAGCTCCAAAAACATTCAGTACTTC; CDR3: CASSASSKNIQYF
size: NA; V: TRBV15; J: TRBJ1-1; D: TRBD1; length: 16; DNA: TGTGCCACCAGCAGAGACTATACAGGGGGAGACACTGAAGCTTTCTTT; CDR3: CATSRDYTGGDTEAFF
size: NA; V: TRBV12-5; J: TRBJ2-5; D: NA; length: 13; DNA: TGTGCTAGTGGTCCAGGGGTTGGGGAGACCCAGTACTTC; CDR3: CASGPGVGETQYF
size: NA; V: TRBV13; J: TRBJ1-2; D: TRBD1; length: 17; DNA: TGTGCCAGCAGCGACCCTACGGAGCAGGGGGCAAACTATGGCTACACCTTC; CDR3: CASSDPTEQGANYGYTF